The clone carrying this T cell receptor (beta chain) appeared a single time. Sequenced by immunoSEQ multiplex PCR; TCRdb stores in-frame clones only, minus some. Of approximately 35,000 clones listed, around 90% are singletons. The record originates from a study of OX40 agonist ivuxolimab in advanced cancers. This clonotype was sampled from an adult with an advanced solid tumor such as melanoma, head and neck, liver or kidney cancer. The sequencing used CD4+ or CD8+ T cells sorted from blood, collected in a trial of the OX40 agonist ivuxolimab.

DNA of the CDR3: TGTGCCAGCAGCGTAGCCCCCGAGCGGGAGGGAAACAATGAGCAGTTCTTC. Residues: CASSVAPEREGNNEQFF. The chain recombines TRBV9 with TRBJ2-1; 10 bases are shared with TRBD2. The CDR3 extends over 17 amino acids. CDR1 SGDLS and CDR2 YYNGEE come from the germline V gene. V lost 0 bases to trimming and J lost 5 bases; unmatched junction nucleotides: 8.